These 25 T cell receptor beta chains came from one sample sequenced in a study of blood T cell repertoires in COVID-19. The data were produced by immunoSEQ multiplex PCR, yet TCRdb's version contains in-frame clones alone and is incomplete. The table has 140,000 to 150,000 clones, roughly 80% seen once. The specimen was peripheral blood. Receptor source: a man between 70 and 80 years old who had recovered from COVID-19.

The chain recombines TRBV19 with TRBJ1-1; the match to TRBD1 covers 8 bases. The V gene's germline CDR1 is LNHDA and CDR2 SQIVND (reference sequence). CDR3 length: 14 amino acids. V lost 5 bases, J lost 4 bases, and 6 bases stayed unmatched. The CDR3 is CASSRTGTLTEAFF. CDR3 bases: TGTGCCAGTAGTCGGACAGGGACTCTCACTGAAGCTTTCTTT. Drawing the rest from reference TRBV19 and TRBJ1-1, the complete variable domain is DGGITQSPKYLFRKEGQNVTLSCEQNLNHDAMYWYRQDPGQGLRLIYYSQIVNDFQKGDIAEGYSVSREKKESFPLTVTSAQKNPTAFYLCASSRTGTLTEAFFGQGTRLTVV.

In this sample, this clone turned up once. The CDR3 sequence: CASSLGLADFGYEQYF. DNA for the CDR3: TGTGCCAGCAGTTTGGGTCTAGCTGATTTCGGGTACGAGCAGTACTTC. The chain uses TRBV28 and TRBJ2-7, with D perhaps matching TRBD2 (5 bases). Trimming removed 3 bases from V and 4 bases from J, with 19 bases in between. This CDR3 contains 16 residues. The germline V gene encodes CDR1 MDHEN and CDR2 SYDVKM.

The chain employs TRBV6-5 and TRBJ1-1; tentatively, D is TRBD1 (5 bases). Germline lookup yields CDR1 MNHEY and CDR2 SVGAGI. The CDR3 contains 15 residues. V was cut by 5 bases and J by 4 bases, with 17 bases left in between. The CDR3 DNA is TGTGCCAGCAGTCCACCGGACAAGTCTTTCACTGAAGCTTTCTTT. This sequence encodes CASSPPDKSFTEAFF.

The rearrangement links TRBV7-2 to TRBJ2-1; TRBD1 agrees at 10 bases. The CDR3 sequence is 14 residues long. Trimming cost V 5 bases and J 12 bases; bases outside gene matches: 10. Germline V gives CDR1 SGHTA, CDR2 FQGNSA. Written as DNA, the CDR3 is TGTGCCAGCAGCACACCGGGACAGGGGAGTGGGCAGTTCTTC. This codes for CASSTPGQGSGQFF.

The genes are TRBV27 and TRBJ2-1; 9 bases map to TRBD2. Germline V gene data show CDR1 as MNHEY and CDR2 as SMNVEV (reference sequence). The CDR3 covers 17 residues. The ends lost 4 bases at V and 4 bases at J; junction bases unmatched: 11. Here the CDR3 reads CASSSSKTSGRYNEQFF. The CDR3 DNA reads TGTGCCAGCAGTTCAAGTAAGACTAGCGGCCGATACAATGAGCAGTTCTTC.

The gene calls are TRBV6-2 or TRBV6-3 and TRBJ2-1; D remains unclear. CDR3 size: 12 residues. CDR1 and CDR2 from the germline V gene are MNHEY and SVGEGT. V lost 5 bases and J lost 10, with 12 bases in between. This chain's CDR3 is CASSRRVDEQFF. CDR3 in DNA: TGTGCCAGCAGTCGACGGGTCGACGAGCAGTTCTTC.

This chain joins TRBV4-1 and TRBJ1-2; 8 positions agree with TRBD1. CDR3 length: 14 amino acids. Germline CDR1 and CDR2: MGHRA and YSYEKL. V was clipped by 4 bases and J by 2 bases; unmatched bases: 3. The CDR3 sequence: CASSPGGLNYGYTF. The CDR3 DNA reads TGCGCCAGCAGCCCAGGGGGCTTGAACTATGGCTACACCTTC.

The chain joins TRBV10-3 to TRBJ1-1; a possible D gene is TRBD1 (6 bases). The V gene lost 6 bases and the J gene lost 4 bases, with 15 bases spanning the gap. CDR1 is ENHRY, CDR2 SYGVKD, per germline. The CDR3 runs to 14 residues. DNA of the CDR3: TGTGCCATCAGGAAGACACAGGGACGCACTGAAGCTTTCTTT. This gives the protein CAIRKTQGRTEAFF.

The chain joins TRBV5-1 to TRBJ1-1; D gene ambiguous. The CDR3 runs 14 residues. V lost 3 bases and J 7 bases, leaving 16 bases between the germline ends. CDR1 and CDR2 (germline): SGHRS, YFSETQ. The CDR3 coding sequence is TGCGCCAGCAGCTCAGGTTTGATGTCAGATGAAGCTTTCTTT. Translated: CASSSGLMSDEAFF.

This clone was observed a few times. The CDR3 region is CASSQGFGTSGRSQETQYF. For the CDR3, the DNA is TGTGCCAGCAGCCAAGGCTTCGGGACTAGCGGGAGGAGCCAAGAGACCCAGTACTTC. V gene TRBV14 combines with J gene TRBJ2-5, with 15 bases identical to TRBD2. This CDR3 comprises 19 residues. CDR1 is SGHDN, CDR2 FVKESK, per germline. V dropped 1 base and J dropped 1; count of bases not matched to a gene: 7.

The chain couples TRBV7-2 to TRBJ1-1; tentative D call: TRBD1 (5 bases). The ends were cut back, 5 bases at V and 1 base at J, with 14 bases in the middle. Per germline, CDR1 SGHTA and CDR2 FQGNSA. This CDR3 is 15 amino acids long. CDR3 residues: CASSIGVGGNTEAFF. CDR3 in DNA: TGTGCCAGCAGCATTGGGGTCGGGGGGAACACTGAAGCTTTCTTT.

This chain links TRBV29-1 with TRBJ2-1; D remains ambiguous. CDR3 size: 11 residues. The germline gives CDR1 SQVTM, CDR2 ANQGSEA. V was shortened by 6 bases and J by 5 bases, with 8 bases between the two germline ends. DNA for the CDR3: TGCAGCGTAGCAACCGACAATGAGCAGTTCTTC. The encoded protein is CSVATDNEQFF.

J is TRBJ2-7 and V is TRBV15; 15 bases match TRBD2. With V trimmed by 0 bases and J by 3 bases, 15 bases remained unmatched. CDR3 length: 21 amino acids. Germline V gene sequence: CDR1 LNHNV, CDR2 YYDKDF (reference sequence). CDR3 amino acids: CATSRDLLSGLAGGAYYEQYF. The CDR3 DNA follows: TGTGCCACCAGCAGAGATCTCCTTAGCGGACTAGCGGGAGGGGCCTACTACGAGCAGTACTTC.

V is TRBV19 and J is TRBJ2-6; D is undetermined. Germline V gene sequence: CDR1 LNHDA, CDR2 SQIVND (reference sequence). This CDR3 contains 18 residues. V was clipped by 3 bases and J by 0 bases, with 15 bases between them. The CDR3: CASSMAQKLSSGANVLTF. The CDR3 nucleotides are TGTGCCAGTAGTATGGCACAGAAATTATCCTCTGGGGCCAACGTCCTGACTTTC. Full variable domain (outside the CDR3, taken from reference TRBV19 and TRBJ2-6): DGGITQSPKYLFRKEGQNVTLSCEQNLNHDAMYWYRQDPGQGLRLIYYSQIVNDFQKGDIAEGYSVSREKKESFPLTVTSAQKNPTAFYLCASSMAQKLSSGANVLTFGAGSRLTVL.

This chain connects TRBV12-3 or TRBV12-4 to TRBJ2-3; a possible D gene is TRBD2 (5 bases). The CDR3 is 12 residues long. V gave up 5 bases and J gave up 4 bases, with 7 bases separating them. The CDR3 protein is CASSRTPDTQYF. Written as DNA, the CDR3 is TGTGCCAGCAGTCGGACTCCAGATACGCAGTATTTT.

The chain couples TRBV27 to TRBJ2-7, with 7 bases lining up with TRBD2. With V trimmed by 5 bases and J by 4 bases, 8 bases remained unmatched. This CDR3 region has 14 residues. Germline V CDR1 and CDR2: MNHEY, SMNVEV (reference sequence). The CDR3 is CASSGSGITYEQYF. For the CDR3, the DNA is TGTGCCAGCAGTGGGAGCGGGATAACTTACGAGCAGTACTTC.

This clone has more than one count but fewer than ten. This chain joins TRBV30 and TRBJ2-7; 11 bases align to TRBD2. The CDR3 loop spans 17 amino acids. V lost 0 bases, J lost 2 bases, and 9 bases stayed unmatched. Per germline, CDR1 GTSNPN and CDR2 SVGIG (reference sequence). The CDR3 loop is CAWSVFLAGGPAYEQYF. In nucleotides, the CDR3 is TGTGCCTGGAGTGTATTCTTAGCGGGAGGGCCCGCCTACGAGCAGTACTTC.

The J gene is TRBJ2-6, the V gene TRBV7-9; D may be TRBD2 (6 bases). Germline loops: CDR1 SEHNR, CDR2 FQNEAQ (reference sequence). CDR3 size: 16 residues. Trimming took off 8 bases at V and 4 bases at J, with 18 bases between the two ends. The CDR3 here is CASPIGGRTGANVLTF. CDR3 nucleotides: TGTGCCAGCCCTATCGGGGGACGGACGGGGGCCAACGTCCTGACTTTC. The full variable domain, with the rest looked up from reference TRBV7-9 and TRBJ2-6, is DTGVSQNPRHKITKRGQNVTFRCDPISEHNRLYWYRQTLGQGPEFLTYFQNEAQLEKSRLLSDRFSAERPKGSFSTLEIQRTEQGDSAMYLCASPIGGRTGANVLTFGAGSRLTVL.

The chain combines TRBV7-7 with TRBJ2-5, with 8 bases identical to TRBD1. The CDR3 is 14 amino acids. The germline CDR1 and CDR2 sequences are SSHAT and FNYEAQ (reference sequence). V was clipped by 6 bases and J by 5 bases; unmatched bases: 8. CDR3 sequence reads: CASSYGQGAETQYF. Here the CDR3 DNA reads TGTGCCAGCAGTTACGGACAGGGTGCCGAGACCCAGTACTTC.

The genes are TRBV15 and TRBJ2-3; 8 bases align to TRBD1. The V gene's germline CDR1 is LNHNV and CDR2 YYDKDF (reference sequence). Trimming cost V 1 base and J 7 bases; bases outside gene matches: 7. The CDR3 runs 15 residues. Written as DNA, the CDR3 is TGTGCCACCAGCAGAGTACAGGGGGTAGGAAATACGCAGTATTTT. Translated: CATSRVQGVGNTQYF.

The V gene is TRBV6-5, the J gene TRBJ2-2; D is perhaps TRBD2 (7 bases). This CDR3 spans 15 amino acids. V shed 6 bases and J shed 2 bases, with 13 bases lying between them. The germline gives CDR1 MNHEY, CDR2 SVGAGI. This CDR3 reads CASRGGQSNTGELFF. In DNA, the CDR3 is TGTGCCAGCAGGGGGGGGCAGTCTAACACCGGGGAGCTGTTTTTT.

The chain recombines TRBV9 with TRBJ2-1, with 8 bases aligning to TRBD1. Germline CDR1 and CDR2: SGDLS and YYNGEE. V lost 0 bases, J lost 2 bases, and 4 bases stayed unmatched. The CDR3 has 16 amino acids. DNA for the CDR3: TGTGCCAGCAGCGTAGTGGACAGGGAGCCCTACAATGAGCAGTTCTTC. It codes for CASSVVDREPYNEQFF.

This clone was counted between two and nine times. This chain connects TRBV20-1 to TRBJ1-2; D is perhaps TRBD1 (5 bases). The germline V and J ends were trimmed by 3 bases and 0 bases, with 8 bases remaining between them. The CDR3 has 13 amino acids. Germline assignment: CDR1 DFQATT and CDR2 SNEGSKA (reference sequence). The CDR3 DNA reads as TGCAGTGCTAGTCAGGGCACTAACTATGGCTACACCTTC. It encodes CSASQGTNYGYTF.

The chain combines TRBV9 with TRBJ2-7; weak D call: TRBD1 (5 bases). V lost 1 base, J lost 6 bases, and 14 bases lay in between. Germline V gives CDR1 SGDLS, CDR2 YYNGEE. This CDR3 has 14 residues. Here the CDR3 reads CASSVMGLSSEQYF. As DNA, the CDR3 is TGTGCCAGCAGCGTAATGGGGCTAAGCAGCGAGCAGTACTTC.

This chain uses TRBV3-1 (or the pseudogene TRBV3-2) with TRBJ2-2, with TRBD2 matching 11 bases. This CDR3 is 15 amino acids long. Germline V gene sequence: CDR1 LGHDT, CDR2 YNNKEL (reference sequence). Trimming cost V 6 bases and J 4 bases; bases outside gene matches: 4. CDR3 loop: CASSSGLAVTGELFF. The DNA of the CDR3 is TGTGCCAGCAGTTCGGGACTAGCGGTCACCGGGGAGCTGTTTTTT.